This TCR beta chain appears in the sequencing data of a study of T-cell memory formation after mild COVID-19 (dated by TCRdb to the early 2020s). Regarding the study in general: TCR sequence clusters from the two donors were largely donor specific. The cohort was made up of two young adult volunteers, one female and one male, who were previously healthy. In two donors, T-cell clones that expanded and contracted after mild COVID-19 were tracked by sequencing TCRalpha and TCRbeta repertoires over time. The study at large found these results: Whether the second-wave clones peaking on day 37 were SARS-CoV-2 specific was not confirmed. Contracting CD4+ clones turned up mainly in the CM and EM memory subsets, whereas EMRA was where CD8+ clones were enriched. Clones that contracted from day 15 to 85 showed balanced CD4/CD8 phenotypes, whereas a second wave of clones that expanded from day 15 to 37 leaned towards CD4+. The study included only a couple of mild cases, and larger cohorts that include severe cases with pre-infection samples were judged to be necessary. Some responding clones were found in pre-infection memory, which suggests that pre-existing cross-reactive memory T cells took part in the SARS-CoV-2 response.

This clonotype has just a few counts. The clone's antigen remains unknown. The record has no base qualities; no much larger clone is one base away. Counted from cysteine to phenylalanine, this CDR3 has 16 amino acids. CDR3 DNA is the only sequence kept; it has 48 bases, read in frame from the first base. V trim: 6 bases; J trim: 7 bases; unmatched bases: 13. CDR1 DFQATT and CDR2 SNEGSKA were looked up in the germline V gene (reference sequence). The sequencer was an Illumina NovaSeq 6000. TCRalpha and TCRbeta cDNA libraries were built by 5'RACE with constant-segment primers, adding sample barcodes and unique molecular identifiers. RNA was extracted from every sample with Trizol reagent. The libraries were amplified in two PCR steps, and the second step added a second sample barcode and Illumina TruSeq adapters. The libraries were sequenced on an Illumina NovaSeq using 2 x 150 bp paired-end reads. As for the original processing: Demultiplexing of reads and collapsing into UMI-guided consensus sequences were performed with migec v1.2.7. With mixcr v2.1.11, UMI consensuses were aligned to TRA and TRB V and J templates and assembled into clonotypes. Expanded or contracted clonotypes were those called significant by both edgeR and NoisET, with noise models trained on biological replicates. edgeR calls used a false discovery rate-adjusted p below 0.01 and a log2 fold-change threshold of 1. As an exploratory analysis of dynamics, max-normalized trajectories of the 1000 most abundant clonotypes were examined with PCA combined with hierarchical clustering. Separately sequenced CD4+ and CD8+ repertoires were used to assign a CD4 or CD8 phenotype to each responding clone. Through fastp at Q25 and MiXCR, TCRdb rebuilt clones from the public reads, retaining in-frame beta chains. Merged by CDR3 protein, the rows form single entries marked with the most common genes and DNA. These V and J calls derive from TCRdb rather than the authors' analysis. The sample records 250,000 to 300,000 distinct CDR3 sequences, about 17% of which are singletons. About a fifth of the sample belongs to the ten largest clones.

PBMCs were isolated by Ficoll-Paque density gradient centrifugation. The chain joins TRBV20-1 to TRBJ1-6, with TRBD1 identical over 9 junction bases. Sequencing was done on a sample of PBMCs or a T cell subset sorted from them (not recorded which). The source of this sequence is a man aged 18 to 29 who had mild COVID-19 (a few samples of this study predate the infection). The sample titles of this study are shuffled in the database, so cell type and time point are left out; the donor was told from shared clones. This receptor has the CDR3 CSAASWGQGWNSPLHF. The nucleotide sequence is TGCAGTGCCGCGAGTTGGGGACAGGGTTGGAATTCACCCCTCCACTTT.